This record looks at one TCR beta chain sequence and its context. This sample is part of a study of blood T cells in healthy people across ages. Total RNA extraction produced at least 5.5 micrograms (per sample) for the study. There are 12 residues in the CDR3. V gave up 4 bases and J gave up 5 bases, with 11 bases separating them. Germline loops: CDR1 SQVTM, CDR2 ANQGSEA. A J-beta primer mix and a sample-barcoded 5' primer were used in a second PCR of about 7 to 12 cycles. TCRdb passed the 5' RACE reads through MiXCR, listing each CDR3 protein once. The sample carries 550,000 to 600,000 distinct CDR3 sequences, around 48% recorded once.

This TCR came from an elderly man in good health. The J gene is TRBJ1-1, the V gene TRBV29-1; tentative D call: TRBD1 (5 bases). The sequenced material came from blood. CDR3: CSVVGAGTEAFF. Written as DNA, the CDR3 is TGCAGCGTTGTAGGAGCAGGGACTGAAGCTTTCTTT.